The next 6 T cell receptor beta chains were all read from a single sample in a study of shared clonotypes between healthy human individuals. The data were produced by immunoSEQ multiplex PCR, yet TCRdb's version contains in-frame clones alone and is incomplete. This repertoire shows nearly 1 million clones, 60% to 85% found once; its top ten account for roughly 1.5%. The sequenced sample consisted of memory CD4+ T cells sorted from blood. Regarding subset: CD45RA-negative fraction. The receptors shown here come from a man in his late teens or twenties in good health.

This chain links TRBV7-2 with TRBJ2-2, with 7 bases fitting TRBD1. This CDR3 has 16 amino acids. With 2 bases clipped from V and 0 bases from J, the junction kept 3 bases outside the gene matches. Germline V gives CDR1 SGHTA, CDR2 FQGNSA. CDR3 DNA: TGTGCCAGCAGCTTATGGCAGGGGGCGAACACCGGGGAGCTGTTTTTT. Translation: CASSLWQGANTGELFF.

In DNA form, the CDR3 reads TGCGCCAGCAGCGGACAGGGCGGGTCTGAAGCTTTCTTT. It translates to CASSGQGGSEAFF. The chain is built from TRBV10-2 and TRBJ1-1, with TRBD1 identical over 8 bases. V trimming: 6 bases; J trimming: 6 bases; junction bases outside the gene matches: 6. CDR3 length equals 13 residues. Germline V CDR1 and CDR2: WSHSY, SAAADI.

The genes are TRBV10-3 and TRBJ1-1, with 7 nucleotides matching TRBD1. The CDR3 has 15 residues. V shed 5 bases, J shed 3 bases, and the junction held 9 bases outside the gene matches. Germline CDR1 reads ENHRY; CDR2 reads SYGVKD. The CDR3 sequence is CAISTDRVEYTEAFF. The CDR3 nucleotides read TGTGCCATCAGTACTGACAGGGTTGAGTACACTGAAGCTTTCTTT.

This clone showed up just a few times. This chain uses TRBV29-1 with TRBJ1-2; D is perhaps TRBD1 (5 bases). This CDR3 contains 14 residues. Germline lookup yields CDR1 SQVTM and CDR2 ANQGSEA. V was cut by 7 bases and J by 0 bases, with 15 bases left in between. The CDR3 is CSALGARSNYGYTF. The DNA of the CDR3 is TGCAGCGCCCTAGGGGCTCGATCTAACTATGGCTACACCTTC.

The chain carries TRBV6-1 and TRBJ1-2; D is undetermined. V gave up 5 bases and J gave up 14 bases, with 15 bases separating them. CDR3 length: 11 residues. Germline V gene lookup returns CDR1 MNHNS and CDR2 SASEGT. The CDR3 here is CASSSRRRLTF. The CDR3 nucleotides read TGTGCCAGCAGTTCCCGGCGGCGTTTGACCTTC.

The chain links TRBV5-8 to TRBJ1-1; D gene uncertain. Germline CDR1 SGHTS, CDR2 YDEGEE. V was clipped by 2 bases and J by 5 bases, with 7 bases between them. The length of the CDR3 is 12 residues. Here the CDR3 reads CASSFRGTEAFF. As DNA, the CDR3 is TGTGCCAGCAGCTTCCGAGGGACTGAAGCTTTCTTT.